This TCR beta chain comes out of a study of T-cell memory formation after mild COVID-19. Study overall: The study found TCR clusters largely donor specific.

This clonotype was picked up a small number of times. MiXCR, run by TCRdb on the 5' RACE reads, gives a single entry per CDR3 protein. The sample lists around 340,000 distinct CDR3 sequences; about an eighth were seen once. Germline values: CDR1 LGHNA, CDR2 YSLEER. V was pared by 4 bases and J by 1 base, with 14 bases between. The CDR3 has 16 residues. The receptor's source is a man aged 18 to 29 who had mild COVID-19 (a few samples of this study predate the infection). Cell type and time point are not known. The rearrangement joins TRBV4-3 to TRBJ1-5; D unresolved. The source material was PBMCs or a T cell subset sorted from them (not recorded which). CDR3 DNA sequence: TGCGCCAGCAGCCGGAGGTTGGGCGGGAGCAATCAGCCCCAGCATTTT. As protein: CASSRRLGGSNQPQHF.